This is a list of T cell receptor beta chains from one sample in a study of T cells after yellow fever vaccination. TCRdb re-called the 5' RACE reads through MiXCR, storing one row per CDR3 protein. The table shows hundreds of thousands of distinct CDR3 sequences, with roughly 13% occurring only once. The sample in question was PBMCs, obtained on the day of the yellow fever booster vaccination. These receptors originate from a man younger than 45 who received the YFV17D yellow fever vaccine. Both conserved end residues are part of each CDR3. Each record gives: V gene, D gene, J gene, clone size, CDR3 protein, CDR3 DNA. The D gene is left open where the match is weak. Clone sizes are given selectively: once, few, many, or a class where the clone is expanded.

V: TRBV29-1; D: .; J: TRBJ2-6; size: .; CDR3: CSVVDPMRGANVLTF; DNA: TGCAGCGTTGTGGACCCAATGCGGGGGGCCAACGTCCTGACTTTC
V: TRBV20-1; D: TRBD1; J: TRBJ2-3; size: .; CDR3: CSARTRQGATDTQYF; DNA: TGCAGTGCTCGGACCCGACAGGGAGCAACAGATACGCAGTATTTT
V: TRBV10-3; D: .; J: TRBJ1-1; size: .; CDR3: CAISEFNTEAFF; DNA: TGTGCCATCAGTGAATTCAACACTGAAGCTTTCTTT
V: TRBV7-9; D: TRBD1; J: TRBJ1-5; size: many; CDR3: CASSPGTVNQPQHF; DNA: TGTGCCAGCAGCCCTGGGACAGTCAATCAGCCCCAGCATTTT
V: TRBV7-2; D: TRBD2; J: TRBJ2-2; size: .; CDR3: CASSLASGTSVTGELFF; DNA: TGTGCCAGCAGCTTAGCCTCCGGGACTAGCGTCACCGGGGAGCTGTTTTTT
V: TRBV7-2; D: .; J: TRBJ2-7; size: .; CDR3: CASTLGWGISYEQYF; DNA: TGTGCCAGCACATTGGGGTGGGGGATATCCTACGAGCAGTACTTC
V: TRBV2; D: .; J: TRBJ2-7; size: few; CDR3: CASRTGGVYEQYF; DNA: TGTGCCAGCAGGACAGGAGGGGTCTACGAGCAGTACTTC
V: TRBV7-2; D: .; J: TRBJ1-5; size: many; CDR3: CASSLGDNQPQHF; DNA: TGTGCCAGCAGCTTGGGGGACAATCAGCCCCAGCATTTT
V: TRBV10-3; D: .; J: TRBJ1-1; size: few; CDR3: CAISEFGTQNTEAFF; DNA: TGTGCCATCAGTGAGTTTGGGACCCAGAACACTGAAGCTTTCTTT
V: TRBV20-1; D: TRBD2; J: TRBJ2-3; size: many; CDR3: CSASMRLAGGLDTQYF; DNA: TGCAGTGCTAGCATGCGACTAGCGGGAGGGTTAGATACGCAGTATTTT
V: TRBV12-3/TRBV12-4; D: TRBD1; J: TRBJ1-5; size: .; CDR3: CASSLQGAGQPQHF; DNA: TGTGCCAGCAGTTTACAGGGGGCGGGTCAGCCCCAGCATTTT
V: TRBV11-1; D: TRBD1; J: TRBJ1-5; size: .; CDR3: CASSPGTGQGLGNQPQHF; DNA: TGTGCCAGCAGCCCGGGGACAGGGCAAGGGTTGGGCAATCAGCCCCAGCATTTT
V: TRBV12-3/TRBV12-4; D: TRBD1; J: TRBJ1-1; size: .; CDR3: CASSLGTGVFTEAFF; DNA: TGTGCCAGCAGTTTAGGGACAGGGGTTTTCACTGAAGCTTTCTTT
V: TRBV5-4; D: TRBD2; J: TRBJ2-7; size: many; CDR3: CASSLVAGSSYEQYF; DNA: TGCGCCAGCAGCTTGGTAGCGGGAAGCTCCTACGAGCAGTACTTC
V: TRBV20-1; D: TRBD2; J: TRBJ2-3; size: .; CDR3: CAPTGGRTSGRATDTQYF; DNA: TGCGCTCCGACGGGGGGGAGGACTAGCGGGAGGGCCACAGATACGCAGTATTTT
V: TRBV28; D: .; J: TRBJ2-4; size: few; CDR3: CASSFLSGLAKNIQYF; DNA: TGTGCCAGCAGTTTCCTGAGCGGGCTAGCCAAAAACATTCAGTACTTC
V: TRBV12-3/TRBV12-4; D: .; J: TRBJ2-2; size: few; CDR3: CASSFMGTGELFF; DNA: TGTGCCAGCAGTTTTATGGGGACCGGGGAGCTGTTTTTT
V: TRBV5-1; D: TRBD1; J: TRBJ2-7; size: .; CDR3: CASSSTGATYEQYF; DNA: TGCGCCAGCAGCTCCACAGGGGCTACCTACGAGCAGTACTTC
V: TRBV4-1; D: .; J: TRBJ2-7; size: few; CDR3: CASSQDPTSSYEQYF; DNA: TGCGCCAGCAGCCAAGATCCGACGAGCTCCTACGAGCAGTACTTC
V: TRBV10-3; D: TRBD1; J: TRBJ2-7; size: .; CDR3: CAIRGDRTAYEQYF; DNA: TGTGCCATCAGGGGGGACAGGACAGCCTACGAGCAGTACTTC
V: TRBV6-5; D: .; J: TRBJ1-1; size: few; CDR3: CASSNQGPEAFF; DNA: TGTGCCAGCAGTAATCAGGGTCCTGAAGCTTTCTTT
V: TRBV20-1; D: .; J: TRBJ2-5; size: few; CDR3: CSVPGDQETQYF; DNA: TGCAGTGTTCCGGGGGACCAAGAGACCCAGTACTTC
V: TRBV7-3; D: .; J: TRBJ2-3; size: .; CDR3: CASSSGPGADTQYF; DNA: TGTGCCAGCAGCTCCGGTCCCGGCGCGGATACGCAGTATTTT
V: TRBV7-3; D: TRBD2; J: TRBJ2-1; size: many; CDR3: CASSSSTSGRRNEQFF; DNA: TGTGCCAGCAGCTCCTCCACTAGCGGGAGGCGCAATGAGCAGTTCTTC
V: TRBV7-8; D: TRBD2; J: TRBJ2-1; size: .; CDR3: CASSGRTSGLRNEQFF; DNA: TGTGCCAGCAGCGGGCGGACTAGCGGGCTCCGGAATGAGCAGTTCTTC
V: TRBV20-1; D: TRBD2; J: TRBJ2-7; size: few; CDR3: CSARDRRLATYEQYF; DNA: TGCAGTGCTAGAGATAGGCGACTAGCCACCTACGAGCAGTACTTC
V: TRBV27; D: TRBD1; J: TRBJ1-1; size: few; CDR3: CASSLSEGAGTEAFF; DNA: TGTGCCAGCAGTTTATCGGAGGGGGCCGGCACTGAAGCTTTCTTT
V: TRBV4-2; D: TRBD1; J: TRBJ2-7; size: few; CDR3: CASSLEGARGTGPYEQYF; DNA: TGTGCCAGCAGCCTAGAAGGGGCTCGCGGGACAGGGCCCTACGAGCAGTACTTC
V: TRBV7-2; D: .; J: TRBJ2-5; size: .; CDR3: CASSLELDSRETQYF; DNA: TGTGCCAGCAGCTTAGAGTTGGACTCTAGGGAGACCCAGTACTTC
V: TRBV20-1; D: TRBD2; J: TRBJ2-3; size: few; CDR3: CSARDYGTSGGDTQYF; DNA: TGCAGTGCTAGAGATTACGGGACTAGCGGAGGGGATACGCAGTATTTT
V: TRBV20-1; D: TRBD2; J: TRBJ2-6; size: few; CDR3: CSAVPRGGAVEGANVLTF; DNA: TGCAGTGCTGTCCCCCGGGGGGGCGCGGTTGAGGGGGCCAACGTCCTGACTTTC
V: TRBV7-2; D: .; J: TRBJ2-5; size: .; CDR3: CASSSPTRTVQETQYF; DNA: TGTGCCAGCAGCTCGCCGACACGAACGGTCCAAGAGACCCAGTACTTC
V: TRBV5-1; D: .; J: TRBJ1-2; size: few; CDR3: CASSGENRYGYTF; DNA: TGCGCCAGCAGCGGAGAGAATCGGTATGGCTACACCTTC
V: TRBV5-1; D: TRBD2; J: TRBJ2-1; size: .; CDR3: CASSLVGSGFLDEQFF; DNA: TGCGCCAGCAGCTTGGTGGGTAGCGGGTTCCTAGATGAGCAGTTCTTC
V: TRBV5-6; D: .; J: TRBJ2-3; size: .; CDR3: CASSSGITDTQYF; DNA: TGTGCCAGCAGCTCGGGGATCACAGATACGCAGTATTTT
V: TRBV6-1; D: .; J: TRBJ1-5; size: few; CDR3: CASSQLQVAGEPQHF; DNA: TGTGCCAGCAGTCAATTACAGGTTGCGGGGGAGCCCCAGCATTTT
V: TRBV7-7; D: TRBD2; J: TRBJ2-7; size: .; CDR3: CASSPAGHYEQYF; DNA: TGTGCCAGCAGCCCAGCGGGGCATTACGAGCAGTACTTC
V: TRBV5-1; D: TRBD2; J: TRBJ2-1; size: many; CDR3: CASSLGLAGDYNEQFF; DNA: TGCGCCAGCAGCTTGGGACTAGCGGGAGATTACAATGAGCAGTTCTTC
V: TRBV7-2; D: .; J: TRBJ1-3; size: .; CDR3: CASSLFGKGNTIYF; DNA: TGTGCCAGCAGCCTTTTCGGGAAAGGAAACACCATATATTTT
V: TRBV28; D: .; J: TRBJ2-1; size: few; CDR3: CASSLSGGGSNEQFF; DNA: TGTGCCAGCAGTTTATCTGGTGGGGGGAGCAATGAGCAGTTCTTC
V: TRBV30; D: TRBD1; J: TRBJ1-2; size: few; CDR3: CAWSARTGAYHGYTF; DNA: TGTGCCTGGAGTGCGCGGACAGGGGCGTATCATGGCTACACCTTC
V: TRBV5-1; D: .; J: TRBJ2-7; size: .; CDR3: CASSLVGFSEQYF; DNA: TGCGCCAGCAGCTTGGTGGGGTTCTCCGAGCAGTACTTC
V: TRBV30; D: TRBD2; J: TRBJ2-3; size: .; CDR3: CAWSEGLAGTDTQYF; DNA: TGTGCCTGGAGCGAAGGGCTAGCGGGAACGGATACGCAGTATTTT